The rows below give T cell receptor beta chains drawn from one sample of a study of CD8 T cells in Susac syndrome. One entry per CDR3 protein results from TCRdb running MiXCR on the immunoSEQ multiplex PCR reads. Of 100,000 to 150,000 distinct CDR3 sequences in the sample, 90% to 95% were seen once. The sequenced sample consisted of CD8+ T cells from PBMCs. The receptor source for this set is a human donor with Susac syndrome. Both conserved end residues are part of each CDR3. The D gene is left open where the match is weak. Only part of the rows carry a size: once, few, many, or a class if the clone is expanded.

clone_size: -
j_call: TRBJ2-3
d_call: TRBD2
v_call: TRBV3-1
cdr3_aa: CASSPRLAEITDTQYF
cdr3_nt: TGTGCCAGCAGTCCCCGACTAGCGGAAATCACAGATACGCAGTATTTT

clone_size: -
j_call: TRBJ2-7
d_call: TRBD1
v_call: TRBV2
cdr3_aa: CASSGDRPYEQYF
cdr3_nt: TGTGCCAGCAGTGGGGACAGGCCGTACGAGCAGTACTTC

clone_size: -
j_call: TRBJ1-1
d_call: TRBD1
v_call: TRBV9
cdr3_aa: CASSVAGTALNTEAFF
cdr3_nt: TGTGCCAGCAGCGTAGCCGGGACAGCCCTTAACACTGAAGCTTTCTTT

clone_size: -
j_call: TRBJ2-2
d_call: -
v_call: TRBV10-3
cdr3_aa: CAISANNTGELFF
cdr3_nt: TGTGCCATCAGTGCTAACAACACCGGGGAGCTGTTTTTT

clone_size: -
j_call: TRBJ2-6
d_call: -
v_call: TRBV6-4
cdr3_aa: CASSVDTRSGANVLTF
cdr3_nt: TGTGCCAGCAGTGTCGACACCCGCTCTGGGGCCAACGTCCTGACTTTC

clone_size: once
j_call: TRBJ2-5
d_call: -
v_call: TRBV5-4
cdr3_aa: CASSLEGTQETQYF
cdr3_nt: TGTGCCAGCAGCTTGGAGGGTACCCAAGAGACCCAGTACTTC

clone_size: -
j_call: TRBJ2-7
d_call: -
v_call: TRBV30
cdr3_aa: CAWSSGDRYEQYF
cdr3_nt: TGTGCCTGGAGTTCAGGGGATAGGTACGAGCAGTACTTC

clone_size: -
j_call: TRBJ1-1
d_call: TRBD1
v_call: TRBV12-3/TRBV12-4
cdr3_aa: CASSLTGGINTEAFF
cdr3_nt: TGTGCCAGCAGTTTAACAGGGGGCATTAACACTGAAGCTTTCTTT

clone_size: -
j_call: TRBJ1-4
d_call: -
v_call: TRBV2
cdr3_aa: CASDTSFATNEKLFF
cdr3_nt: TGTGCCAGCGATACAAGTTTTGCAACTAATGAAAAACTGTTTTTT

clone_size: once
j_call: TRBJ1-5
d_call: -
v_call: TRBV12-3/TRBV12-4
cdr3_aa: CASSSGSNQPQHF
cdr3_nt: TGTGCCAGCAGTTCGGGTAGCAATCAGCCCCAGCATTTT

clone_size: -
j_call: TRBJ1-2
d_call: -
v_call: TRBV9
cdr3_aa: CASSVGGINYGYTF
cdr3_nt: TGTGCCAGCAGCGTGGGGGGTATTAACTATGGCTACACCTTC

clone_size: -
j_call: TRBJ2-7
d_call: -
v_call: TRBV21-1
cdr3_aa: CASSKVKALSSYEQYF
cdr3_nt: TGTGCCAGCAGCAAAGTTAAGGCTCTTAGCTCCTACGAGCAGTACTTC

clone_size: -
j_call: TRBJ2-5
d_call: TRBD1
v_call: TRBV4-2
cdr3_aa: CASSQGTGGEETQYF
cdr3_nt: TGTGCCAGCAGCCAAGGGACAGGGGGGGAGGAGACCCAGTACTTC

clone_size: -
j_call: TRBJ2-7
d_call: -
v_call: TRBV7-9
cdr3_aa: CASSSPSGEEQYF
cdr3_nt: TGTGCCAGCAGCTCCCCCTCGGGGGAAGAGCAGTACTTC

clone_size: -
j_call: TRBJ2-7
d_call: -
v_call: TRBV5-6
cdr3_aa: CASSLGDTYEQYF
cdr3_nt: TGTGCCAGCAGCTTGGGGGACACGTACGAGCAGTACTTC

clone_size: -
j_call: TRBJ1-1
d_call: -
v_call: TRBV12-3/TRBV12-4
cdr3_aa: CASSFSTNTEAFF
cdr3_nt: TGTGCCAGCAGTTTCTCAACAAACACTGAAGCTTTCTTT

clone_size: -
j_call: TRBJ1-2
d_call: -
v_call: TRBV7-9
cdr3_aa: CASSLLTKEGYTF
cdr3_nt: TGTGCCAGCAGCTTACTGACGAAGGAGGGCTACACCTTC

clone_size: -
j_call: TRBJ2-2
d_call: -
v_call: TRBV29-1
cdr3_aa: CSVGNSEAGELFF
cdr3_nt: TGCAGCGTTGGGAATAGCGAGGCCGGGGAGCTGTTTTTT

clone_size: once
j_call: TRBJ2-1
d_call: -
v_call: TRBV20-1
cdr3_aa: CSAREPNEQFF
cdr3_nt: TGCAGTGCTAGGGAACCCAATGAGCAGTTCTTC

clone_size: -
j_call: TRBJ1-1
d_call: -
v_call: TRBV4-1
cdr3_aa: CASCDSARGAEAFF
cdr3_nt: TGCGCCAGCTGTGACTCGGCCCGCGGCGCTGAAGCTTTCTTT

clone_size: -
j_call: TRBJ2-1
d_call: -
v_call: TRBV9
cdr3_aa: CASSVDGGVVNEQFF
cdr3_nt: TGTGCCAGCAGCGTAGATGGGGGCGTCGTAAATGAGCAGTTCTTC

clone_size: -
j_call: TRBJ1-1
d_call: -
v_call: TRBV7-9
cdr3_aa: CASSFSQEAFF
cdr3_nt: TGTGCCAGCAGCTTTTCACAGGAAGCTTTCTTT

clone_size: -
j_call: TRBJ2-7
d_call: -
v_call: TRBV5-1
cdr3_aa: CASSLAGTHYEQYF
cdr3_nt: TGCGCCAGCAGCTTGGCTGGGACACATTACGAGCAGTACTTC

clone_size: -
j_call: TRBJ2-2
d_call: TRBD2
v_call: TRBV6-5
cdr3_aa: CASSQTSRGGGELFF
cdr3_nt: TGTGCCAGCAGCCAAACTAGCCGGGGGGGCGGGGAGCTGTTTTTT

clone_size: -
j_call: TRBJ2-2
d_call: TRBD1
v_call: TRBV9
cdr3_aa: CASSDPRQGRNTGELFF
cdr3_nt: TGTGCCAGCAGCGACCCCAGACAGGGAAGGAACACCGGGGAGCTGTTTTTT

clone_size: -
j_call: TRBJ2-3
d_call: TRBD1
v_call: TRBV14
cdr3_aa: CASSQLGQEGFTDTQYF
cdr3_nt: TGTGCCAGCAGCCAATTGGGACAGGAGGGTTTCACAGATACGCAGTATTTT

clone_size: -
j_call: TRBJ2-5
d_call: TRBD1
v_call: TRBV27
cdr3_aa: CASSPRQGSETQYF
cdr3_nt: TGTGCCAGCAGTCCGCGACAGGGGTCGGAGACCCAGTACTTC

clone_size: once
j_call: TRBJ1-2
d_call: -
v_call: TRBV29-1
cdr3_aa: CSANWGAYGYTF
cdr3_nt: TGCAGCGCTAATTGGGGCGCATATGGCTACACCTTC

clone_size: -
j_call: TRBJ2-3
d_call: -
v_call: TRBV9
cdr3_aa: CASSVPLDPQAADTQYF
cdr3_nt: TGTGCCAGCAGCGTACCTTTGGACCCACAAGCCGCAGATACGCAGTATTTT

clone_size: -
j_call: TRBJ1-5
d_call: -
v_call: TRBV5-1
cdr3_aa: CASSLSDSLNQPQHF
cdr3_nt: TGCGCCAGCAGCTTGTCGGACAGTCTCAATCAGCCCCAGCATTTT

clone_size: once
j_call: TRBJ1-2
d_call: -
v_call: TRBV12-3/TRBV12-4
cdr3_aa: CASSAGTTNYGYTF
cdr3_nt: TGTGCCAGCAGTGCAGGGACTACTAACTATGGCTACACCTTC

clone_size: -
j_call: TRBJ1-5
d_call: -
v_call: TRBV24-1
cdr3_aa: CATSDHSNNQPQHF
cdr3_nt: TGTGCCACCAGTGACCACTCGAACAATCAGCCCCAGCATTTT

clone_size: -
j_call: TRBJ1-2
d_call: TRBD1
v_call: TRBV5-1
cdr3_aa: CASSWTGGGYGYTF
cdr3_nt: TGCGCCAGCAGCTGGACAGGGGGGGGATATGGCTACACCTTC

clone_size: -
j_call: TRBJ1-1
d_call: -
v_call: TRBV12-3/TRBV12-4
cdr3_aa: CASSQGTEAFF
cdr3_nt: TGTGCCAGCAGTCAGGGCACTGAAGCTTTCTTT

clone_size: -
j_call: TRBJ2-7
d_call: -
v_call: TRBV5-1
cdr3_aa: CASSLSGTGPNEQYF
cdr3_nt: TGCGCCAGCAGCTTATCCGGGACTGGGCCTAATGAGCAGTACTTC

clone_size: -
j_call: TRBJ1-1
d_call: -
v_call: TRBV7-9
cdr3_aa: CASSPAGSTWNTEAFF
cdr3_nt: TGTGCCAGCAGCCCTGCTGGGTCCACCTGGAACACTGAAGCTTTCTTT

clone_size: -
j_call: TRBJ1-3
d_call: -
v_call: TRBV20-1
cdr3_aa: CSARDRQALSGNTIYF
cdr3_nt: TGCAGTGCTAGAGATCGACAGGCTCTCTCTGGAAACACCATATATTTT

clone_size: -
j_call: TRBJ1-2
d_call: TRBD1
v_call: TRBV29-1
cdr3_aa: CSTQQGGTNYGYTF
cdr3_nt: TGCAGCACCCAACAGGGGGGAACTAACTATGGCTACACCTTC

clone_size: few
j_call: TRBJ2-1
d_call: TRBD2
v_call: TRBV7-9
cdr3_aa: CASSFLLAGVEQFF
cdr3_nt: TGTGCCAGCAGCTTCTTACTAGCGGGAGTTGAGCAGTTCTTC

clone_size: -
j_call: TRBJ2-7
d_call: -
v_call: TRBV25-1
cdr3_aa: CASISDRYEQYF
cdr3_nt: TGTGCCAGCATTTCGGACCGCTACGAGCAGTACTTC

clone_size: -
j_call: TRBJ2-1
d_call: -
v_call: TRBV20-1
cdr3_aa: CSATRGEDYNEQFF
cdr3_nt: TGCAGTGCGACGAGGGGGGAGGACTACAATGAGCAGTTCTTC

clone_size: -
j_call: TRBJ1-2
d_call: -
v_call: TRBV12-3/TRBV12-4
cdr3_aa: CASSNRDYGYTF
cdr3_nt: TGTGCCAGCAGCAATCGGGACTATGGCTACACCTTC

clone_size: -
j_call: TRBJ2-3
d_call: -
v_call: TRBV4-3
cdr3_aa: CASSQELVRSDTQYF
cdr3_nt: TGCGCCAGCAGCCAAGAACTAGTTCGGTCAGATACGCAGTATTTT

clone_size: -
j_call: TRBJ1-6
d_call: -
v_call: TRBV2
cdr3_aa: CASSEGQGNSPLHF
cdr3_nt: TGTGCCAGCAGTGAGGGGCAGGGCAACTCACCCCTCCACTTT

clone_size: -
j_call: TRBJ1-6
d_call: -
v_call: TRBV9
cdr3_aa: CASSRLQGHSPLHF
cdr3_nt: TGTGCCAGCAGCCGCTTACAGGGCCATTCACCCCTCCACTTT

clone_size: -
j_call: TRBJ2-3
d_call: -
v_call: TRBV18
cdr3_aa: CASSLTAQGRGTDTQYF
cdr3_nt: TGTGCCAGCTCACTTACCGCCCAGGGCAGGGGCACAGATACGCAGTATTTT

clone_size: -
j_call: TRBJ2-7
d_call: -
v_call: TRBV12-3/TRBV12-4
cdr3_aa: CASSPTGGTYEQYF
cdr3_nt: TGTGCCAGCAGTCCGACAGGTGGGACTTACGAGCAGTACTTC